This is a list of T cell receptor beta chains from one sample in a study of T cell repertoires in cytomegalovirus infection. TCRdb used MiXCR to reprocess the reads, holding one entry per CDR3 protein. The sample carries approximately 750,000 distinct CDR3 sequences, less than 40% recorded once. What was sequenced was PBMCs. The receptors stem from a human donor in good health (CMV status not recorded). Some clones in this sample may be carry-over from other donors' samples. Both conserved end residues are part of each CDR3. D genes are given only for firm matches. Some rows mark clone size as missing; the rest say once, few, many or name a class of expanded clone.

TRBJ1-1 | many | NA | TRBV7-9 | TGTGCCAGCAGACCCCCACAGACAGCAGGATCTGAAGCTTTCTTT | CASRPPQTAGSEAFF
TRBJ2-2 | NA | NA | TRBV7-9 | TGTGCCAGCAGCTCCCCCAACATCGGGGAGCTGTTTTTT | CASSSPNIGELFF
TRBJ1-2 | many | NA | TRBV7-2 | TGTGCCAGCAGCCTCGGACAGTTTCGAGGAGATGGCTACACCTTC | CASSLGQFRGDGYTF
TRBJ1-6 | NA | NA | TRBV28 | TGTGCCAGCAGTTTTGAGGGGAACTATTCACCCCTCCACTTT | CASSFEGNYSPLHF
TRBJ2-5 | NA | TRBD2 | TRBV11-3 | TGTGCCAGCAGTGCACGGGCTAGCGGTGAAGAGACCCAGTACTTC | CASSARASGEETQYF
TRBJ1-1 | NA | NA | TRBV7-6 | TGTGCCAGCAGCTTCACTATGGGCTCTGAAGCTTTCTTT | CASSFTMGSEAFF
TRBJ1-1 | NA | NA | TRBV7-6 | TGTGCCAGCAGCTTACTCGCATTGGGTAGCACTGAAGCTTTCTTT | CASSLLALGSTEAFF
TRBJ2-7 | NA | NA | TRBV10-2 | TGCGCCAGCAGTGACTGGAGCTACGAGCAGTACTTC | CASSDWSYEQYF
TRBJ1-5 | few | NA | TRBV12-3/TRBV12-4 | TGTGCCAGCATCGGAGGGGGGACTCCCAATCAGCCCCAGCATTTT | CASIGGGTPNQPQHF
TRBJ2-1 | NA | NA | TRBV27 | TGTGCCAGCAGCCACTTACCTGGCAATGAGCAGTTCTTC | CASSHLPGNEQFF
TRBJ2-6 | NA | NA | TRBV27 | TGTGCCAGCAGCAGACGAGGGGCTACAGGGGCCAACGTCCTGACTTTC | CASSRRGATGANVLTF
TRBJ2-7 | few | TRBD1 | TRBV6-1 | TGTGCCAGCGCGGACAGGATCTACGAGCAGTACTTC | CASADRIYEQYF
TRBJ1-3 | NA | NA | TRBV12-3/TRBV12-4 | TGTGCCAGCACTCTCCTCGACAGGGGAAACACCATATATTTT | CASTLLDRGNTIYF
TRBJ2-2 | NA | TRBD1 | TRBV6-5 | TGTGCCAGCATCCTACAGGGGGGCCCCGGCACCGGGGAGCTGTTTTTT | CASILQGGPGTGELFF
TRBJ2-7 | NA | NA | TRBV29-1 | TGCAGCGTTCAGGATAGGCGGAGCTCCTACGAGCAGTACTTC | CSVQDRRSSYEQYF
TRBJ1-1 | NA | TRBD1 | TRBV28 | TGTGCCAGCAGCAAAGGGAGCAGGGGGATTACTGAAGCTTTCTTT | CASSKGSRGITEAFF
TRBJ2-7 | NA | TRBD2 | TRBV5-1 | TGCGCCAGCAGCCTTAGCGGGATAGCACGCTACGAGCAGTACTTC | CASSLSGIARYEQYF
TRBJ1-5 | NA | TRBD1 | TRBV7-2 | TGTGCCAGCAGCTTTGACAGGGGGCTTCAGCCCCAGCATTTT | CASSFDRGLQPQHF
TRBJ2-3 | NA | NA | TRBV19 | TGTGCCAGTACGACTACAAGGGGAGGAGATACGCAGTATTTT | CASTTTRGGDTQYF
TRBJ2-1 | few | NA | TRBV28 | TGTGCCAGCAGTTTTCCGTCCAGGGGCCTGCAGTTCTTC | CASSFPSRGLQFF
TRBJ1-3 | many | TRBD1 | TRBV7-8 | TGTGCCAGCAGCTTACTTACAGGGGGTGGAAACACCATATATTTT | CASSLLTGGGNTIYF
TRBJ1-5 | NA | TRBD1 | TRBV6-6 | TGTGCCAGCAGTGATCGGGACAGGGGTGGCAATCAGCCCCAGCATTTT | CASSDRDRGGNQPQHF
TRBJ2-5 | few | TRBD2 | TRBV5-3 | TGTGCCAGCAGCCGCTGGACTAGCCAAGAGACCCAGTACTTC | CASSRWTSQETQYF
TRBJ1-4 | NA | TRBD1 | TRBV27 | TGTGCCAGCAGCCTGCGGCTAGGGGGCCGCGGGGGTAGGGGAACTAATGAAAAACTGTTTTTT | CASSLRLGGRGGRGTNEKLFF
TRBJ2-7 | NA | TRBD1 | TRBV7-6 | TGTGCCAGCAGCGTAGACCAATCGGGACAGGCGAAAGCTAAGTACTTC | CASSVDQSGQAKAKYF
TRBJ2-1 | NA | NA | TRBV7-6 | TGTGCCAGCAGCTTAGGGGGTTGGGACCGGCTCGGAATATACAATGAGCAGTTCTTC | CASSLGGWDRLGIYNEQFF
TRBJ2-5 | NA | NA | TRBV7-9 | TGTGCCAGCAGCTTAGCATTGAGCGGCCAAGAGACCCAGTACTTC | CASSLALSGQETQYF
TRBJ1-2 | NA | NA | TRBV28 | TGTGCCAGCAGCCTAGAGATCTATGGCTACACCTTC | CASSLEIYGYTF
TRBJ2-1 | many | NA | TRBV7-6 | TGTGCCAGCAGCGACATGAGGGGGGCGCAGGATGAGCAGTTCTTC | CASSDMRGAQDEQFF
TRBJ2-5 | NA | TRBD2 | TRBV6-6 | TGTGCCAGCAGTTACTCTGGCGCCGGGACTAGCGGGCAAGAGACCCAGTACTTC | CASSYSGAGTSGQETQYF
TRBJ2-5 | NA | TRBD2 | TRBV20-1 | TGCAGTGGGTGGGGGACTAGCGGGAGCCCCGGGGAGACCCAGTACTTC | CSGWGTSGSPGETQYF
TRBJ2-3 | NA | NA | TRBV5-8 | TGTGCCAGCACCAGACAGCTACAGTCCACAGATACGCAGTATTTT | CASTRQLQSTDTQYF
TRBJ1-2 | NA | TRBD1 | TRBV6-6 | TGTGCCAGCAGCAGGTACCGACAGGGAGACTATGGCTACACCTTC | CASSRYRQGDYGYTF
TRBJ2-1 | NA | NA | TRBV7-2 | TGTGCCAGCAGCTTAGCGTGGGCCCACAATGAGCAGTTCTTC | CASSLAWAHNEQFF
TRBJ1-5 | few | NA | TRBV15 | TGTGCCACCAGCAGAGTAAGGACCGGCAATCAGCCCCAGCATTTT | CATSRVRTGNQPQHF
TRBJ1-6 | NA | NA | TRBV7-3 | TGTGCCAGCAGCCCGGACAGAGGATCTAATTCACCCCTCCACTTT | CASSPDRGSNSPLHF
TRBJ2-1 | NA | TRBD1 | TRBV6-1 | TGTGCCAGCAGGGACCCGGGACAGGTAGCAAATGAGCAGTTCTTC | CASRDPGQVANEQFF
TRBJ1-6 | NA | TRBD1 | TRBV5-6 | TGTGCCAGCAGCTTTGGGACAGGTGGTAATTCACCCCTCCACTTT | CASSFGTGGNSPLHF
TRBJ2-7 | few | NA | TRBV28 | TGTGCCAGCAGTAGTGTTGTGTGGCAGGGGACGGGGCAGTACTTC | CASSSVVWQGTGQYF
TRBJ1-3 | few | NA | TRBV7-2 | TGTGCCAGCAGCTTAGGGATAGGCGAAGGAACTGGAAACACCATATATTTT | CASSLGIGEGTGNTIYF
TRBJ2-7 | few | TRBD1 | TRBV28 | TGTGCCAGCCTGGGGGCAGGGGGCGGCTACGAGCAGTACTTC | CASLGAGGGYEQYF
TRBJ2-3 | NA | TRBD2 | TRBV11-3 | TGTGCCAGCAGCTTAAGCGGGAGGGTACCAGATACGCAGTATTTT | CASSLSGRVPDTQYF
TRBJ2-7 | NA | NA | TRBV11-1 | TGTGCCAGCAGCCCAATACAGGGACCGACCTACGAGCAGTACTTC | CASSPIQGPTYEQYF
TRBJ1-4 | NA | NA | TRBV4-1 | TGCGCCAGCAGCTCCACGGAGAGTGGGGCAACATATGAAAAACTGTTTTTT | CASSSTESGATYEKLFF
TRBJ2-2 | NA | NA | TRBV2 | TGTGCCAGCAGTGAAGCGTTGGGGGCGCTTGACACCGGGGAGCTGTTTTTT | CASSEALGALDTGELFF